The 7 T cell receptor beta chains below come from one sample, sequenced in a study of cytomegalovirus exposure and HLA in healthy donors. The PCR used 60 Vbeta and 13 Jbeta primers. TCRdb keeps only in-frame clones here, not all; method: immunoSEQ multiplex PCR. Of some 140,000 clones in the sample, 70% to 75% were seen once. Input material: PBMCs. The origin of the receptors is a woman aged 40 to 50 in good health and CMV-seronegative.

This chain uses TRBV28 with TRBJ1-5; 9 nucleotides align to TRBD1. Trimming at V came to 5 bases and at J to 1 base, leaving 9 bases not matched to a gene. The CDR3 consists of 17 residues. Germline V gene data show CDR1 as MDHEN and CDR2 as SYDVKM. CDR3 in amino acids: CASSGTGGAGSNQPQHF. CDR3 in DNA: TGTGCCAGCAGTGGTACAGGGGGCGCAGGCAGCAATCAGCCCCAGCATTTT.

The rearrangement links TRBV10-3 to TRBJ2-1; TRBD2 matches 16 bases. Germline lookup yields CDR1 ENHRY and CDR2 SYGVKD. CDR3 length: 17 residues. Germline trimming cut 3 bases from V and 8 bases from J; bases unmatched to any gene: 7. The CDR3 nucleotides are TGTGCCATCAGTGAAGGGACTAGCGGGGGGGTACACGATGAGCAGTTCTTC. Amino acid sequence: CAISEGTSGGVHDEQFF.

The CDR3, as DNA: TGTGCCAGCAGCTTGGGTGCTTCGGGAGGGGGTGGGGATACGCAGTATTTT. Its protein is CASSLGASGGGGDTQYF. This chain joins TRBV5-6 and TRBJ2-3, with TRBD2 identical over 8 bases. The CDR3 runs to 17 residues. Germline V gives CDR1 SGHDT, CDR2 YYEEEE. V dropped 0 bases and J dropped 6; count of bases not matched to a gene: 12.

V is TRBV5-4 and J is TRBJ1-5; D is possibly TRBD1 (6 bases). V was shortened by 4 bases and J by 3 bases, with 17 bases between the two germline ends. Germline V gives CDR1 SGHNT, CDR2 YYREEE (reference sequence). CDR3 size: 16 residues. The CDR3 is CASSLGGGSVNQPQHF. The CDR3 DNA is TGTGCCAGCAGCCTAGGGGGAGGGTCCGTCAATCAGCCCCAGCATTTT.

The chain is built from TRBV6-4 and TRBJ2-4; TRBD2 matches at 10 bases. The CDR3 has 15 amino acids. The germline CDR1 and CDR2 sequences are MRHNA and SNTAGT. J lost 5 bases, V lost 0 bases, and 1 base had no gene match. In DNA, the CDR3 is TGTGCCAGCAGTGACTCAACTAGCGGGGAAAACATTCAGTACTTC. Its translation: CASSDSTSGENIQYF.

Note on this clone: The junction does not match germline at one end; this may be a read error. The genes are TRBV7-9 and TRBJ1-1, with D possibly TRBD1 on 6 matching bases. CDR1 SEHNR and CDR2 FQNEAQ come from the germline V gene (reference sequence). This CDR3 is built from 12 residues. CDR3 sequence (DNA): TGTTCCAGCAGCAACTACAGGGATGAAGCTTTCTTT. This encodes CSSSNYRDEAFF.

This clone was counted a single time. The V call is TRBV14, the J call TRBJ1-4; D uncertain. This CDR3 region has 13 residues. V lost 5 bases, J lost 14 bases, and 18 bases lay in between. In germline, CDR1 is SGHDN, CDR2 FVKESK. This CDR3 is CASSVRMKEKLFF. For the CDR3, the DNA is TGTGCCAGCAGCGTTAGAATGAAGGAGAAGCTGTTTTTT.